The 26 T cell receptor beta chains below all came from one sample that was sequenced in a study of EBV T-cell therapy then PD-1 blockade in nasopharyngeal carcinoma. The treatment was: AdE1-LMPpoly-expanded autologous EBV-specific T-cell therapy followed by anti-PD-1 nivolumab. The method was immunoSEQ multiplex PCR; TCRdb's version includes in-frame clones alone and lacks a portion of them. The data contain some 15,000 clones, around four fifths of them singletons. These receptors have no identified antigens. Material: CD8+ T cells from blood, obtained around day 99 from a patient whose treatment included autologous EBV-specific T cells and nivolumab. The receptors here all came from a man aged 35 to 55 with nasopharyngeal carcinoma.

This chain uses TRBV6-5 with TRBJ2-3; D may be TRBD2 (7 bases). Germline V gives CDR1 MNHEY, CDR2 SVGAGI. Trimming shortened V by 0 bases and J by 5 bases, and 12 bases separated the two germline ends. The CDR3 consists of 15 residues. The CDR3 coding sequence is TGTGCCAGCAGTTACTCGAAGGGGGGGAGAGATACGCAGTATTTT. It codes for CASSYSKGGRDTQYF.

The rearrangement links TRBV6-1 to TRBJ2-3; tentative D call: TRBD2 (5 bases). The germline V gene has CDR1 MNHNS and CDR2 SASEGT. This CDR3 has 14 residues. V was pared by 2 bases and J by 2 bases, with 8 bases between. The CDR3 loop is CASSESGDTDTQYF. The CDR3 DNA reads as TGTGCCAGCAGTGAAAGCGGTGACACAGATACGCAGTATTTT.

V is TRBV7-9 and J is TRBJ1-1, with 11 bases lining up with TRBD1. V lost 6 bases to trimming and J lost 6 bases; unmatched junction nucleotides: 3. The CDR3 sequence is 13 residues long. The V gene's germline CDR1 is SEHNR and CDR2 FQNEAQ (reference sequence). In nucleotides, the CDR3 is TGTGCCAGCAGTTGGACAGGGGGCTCTGAAGCTTTCTTT. Translated: CASSWTGGSEAFF.

This clone was seen more than once but under ten times. V and J are TRBV2 and TRBJ2-7, with TRBD1 identical over 8 bases. Germline V gives CDR1 SNHLY, CDR2 FYNNEI. This CDR3 region has 15 residues. Trimming cost V 5 bases and J 3 bases; bases outside gene matches: 9. The CDR3 reads CASSTNRGTYYEQYF. In nucleotides, the CDR3 is TGTGCCAGCAGTACCAACAGGGGGACCTACTACGAGCAGTACTTC.

J is TRBJ1-2 and V is TRBV7-3; TRBD1 might be the D (5 bases). There are 14 residues in the CDR3. Germline CDR1 SGHTA, CDR2 FQGTGA. V shed 3 bases and J shed 0 bases, with 8 bases lying between them. As DNA, the CDR3 is TGTGCCAGCAGCTTTGACAGTACTAACTATGGCTACACCTTC. Amino acids: CASSFDSTNYGYTF.

The chain recombines TRBV27 with TRBJ1-5; D unclear. Trimming pared 3 bases from V and 4 bases from J, leaving 7 bases between. Germline V gives CDR1 MNHEY, CDR2 SMNVEV (reference sequence). The CDR3 consists of 13 residues. The CDR3 region is CASSLTLNQPQHF. CDR3 nucleotides: TGTGCCAGCAGTTTGACCCTAAATCAGCCCCAGCATTTT.

The chain recombines TRBV7-2 with TRBJ2-2, with D tentatively TRBD2 (7 bases). V shed 2 bases and J shed 6 bases, with 16 bases lying between them. CDR3 length equals 16 residues. The germline gives CDR1 SGHTA, CDR2 FQGNSA. The chain's CDR3 is CASSLLGGLSAGELFF. For the CDR3, the DNA is TGTGCCAGCAGCTTACTCGGGGGGCTATCTGCCGGGGAGCTGTTTTTT.

J is TRBJ1-1 and V is TRBV5-1; TRBD1 might be the D (6 bases). Trimming took 4 bases from V and 6 from J, leaving 16 bases between them. CDR1 and CDR2 (germline): SGHRS, YFSETQ. This CDR3 region has 14 residues. This CDR3 reads CASSTSGTRSEAFF. The CDR3 coding sequence is TGCGCCAGCAGCACAAGCGGGACAAGATCTGAAGCTTTCTTT.

J is TRBJ1-3 and V is TRBV9; D is unresolved. Looked up from germline, CDR1 is SGDLS and CDR2 is YYNGEE. V gave up 3 bases and J gave up 0 bases, with 10 bases separating them. This CDR3 has 15 amino acids. The CDR3 reads CASSAEDFSGNTIYF. The CDR3 coding sequence is TGTGCCAGCAGCGCCGAGGATTTCTCTGGAAACACCATATATTTT.

This clone was counted a few times. This chain's CDR3 is CASSSPGANYGYTF. For the CDR3, the DNA is TGTGCCAGCAGCTCCCCGGGGGCTAACTATGGCTACACCTTC. The chain links TRBV7-3 to TRBJ1-2; TRBD1 is a possible D gene (5 bases). This CDR3 is built from 14 residues. Germline V lookup: CDR1 SGHTA, CDR2 FQGTGA. Trimming left V 4 bases short and J 0 bases short, with 9 bases between.

The sample holds a few counts of this clone. The gene calls are TRBV23-1 and TRBJ1-5, with TRBD1 matching 10 bases. TRBV23-1 is sorted into the ORF group, with uncertain function. J was trimmed by 5 bases and V by 3 bases; bases with no gene match: 7. The CDR3 is 16 amino acids. CDR3 DNA sequence: TGCGCCAGCAGTCACCTCGACAGGGGGCTTTATCAGCCCCAGCATTTT. Translated: CASSHLDRGLYQPQHF.

V gene TRBV30 combines with J gene TRBJ1-2, with 7 bases matching TRBD1. V gave up 4 bases and J gave up 3 bases; unmatched junction bases: 8. The CDR3 extends over 14 amino acids. CDR1 is GTSNPN and CDR2 is SVGIG in the germline V gene (reference sequence). CDR3 loop: CAWMRYRGDYGYTF. The CDR3, as DNA: TGTGCCTGGATGAGGTACAGGGGTGACTATGGCTACACCTTC.

J is TRBJ1-3 and V is TRBV9, with 7 bases that match TRBD1. From germline, CDR1 is SGDLS and CDR2 YYNGEE. The J segment lost 4 bases and the V segment lost 4 bases, leaving 8 bases of the junction unmatched. CDR3 length: 15 residues. The CDR3 sequence is CASSPGGASGNTIYF. The CDR3 coding sequence is TGTGCCAGCAGCCCAGGGGGGGCCTCAGGAAACACCATATATTTT.

DNA for the CDR3: TGTGCCAGCAGTTTAAACCGCCTCATCAATCAGCCCCAGCATTTT. Its translation: CASSLNRLINQPQHF. The chain is built from TRBV27 and TRBJ1-5, with unresolved D. Germline lookup yields CDR1 MNHEY and CDR2 SMNVEV (reference sequence). The CDR3 sequence is 15 residues long. The V end was cut by 2 bases, the J end by 3 bases, with 11 bases between.

The chain has TRBV4-2 and TRBJ2-2; D perhaps matches TRBD1 (6 bases). Germline CDR1 LGHNA, CDR2 YNFKEQ. CDR3 size: 17 residues. The ends were cut back, 0 bases at V and 4 bases at J, with 15 bases in the middle. In DNA form, the CDR3 reads TGTGCCAGCAGCCAAGATCAGACAGGCCCTCTCACCGGGGAGCTGTTTTTT. Translation gives CASSQDQTGPLTGELFF.

This rearrangement joins TRBV28 to TRBJ1-2, with 9 positions matching TRBD1. The CDR3 is made up of 14 amino acids. Germline V gene lookup returns CDR1 MDHEN and CDR2 SYDVKM. Trimming took 5 bases from V and 7 from J; bases not matched to a gene: 8. The CDR3 coding sequence is TGTGCCAGCAGTACCCACAGGGGGCAGGGTGGCTACACCTTC. Its translation is CASSTHRGQGGYTF.

This sequence joins TRBV21-1 and TRBJ2-7. TRBV21-1 is assigned pseudogene status. The CDR3 totals 11 residues. The CDR3 DNA reads TGTGCCAGCAGCAAAACCTACGAGCAGTACTTC. Its translation: CASSKTYEQYF.

The chain uses TRBV9 and TRBJ2-7, with a tentative D call TRBD1 (5 bases). Germline CDR1 reads SGDLS; CDR2 reads YYNGEE. V was trimmed by 3 bases and J by 6 bases, leaving 10 bases between them. The CDR3 spans 12 residues. CDR3 in amino acids: CASSGQGVEQYF. The DNA for the CDR3 is TGTGCCAGCAGCGGCCAGGGTGTCGAGCAGTACTTC.

The rearrangement links TRBV19 to TRBJ1-2, with D tentatively TRBD1 (6 bases). Per germline, CDR1 LNHDA and CDR2 SQIVND (reference sequence). V was cut by 6 bases and J by 2 bases, with 13 bases left in between. The CDR3 consists of 14 residues. The CDR3 DNA is TGTGCCAGTAGCCCCCACACAGGGAACTATGGCTACACCTTC. Amino acids: CASSPHTGNYGYTF.

This chain joins TRBV19 and TRBJ1-2; D remains unclear. V was shortened by 1 base and J by 4 bases, with 28 bases between the two germline ends. Germline V gives CDR1 LNHDA, CDR2 SQIVND (reference sequence). The CDR3 sequence is 20 residues long. As DNA, the CDR3 is TGTGCCAGTAGTATAGTTCCCAGGAGGACTCGGGGAGGCATTGTCTATGGCTACACCTTC. This translates into CASSIVPRRTRGGIVYGYTF.

The chain recombines TRBV28 with TRBJ1-1, with 7 bases fitting TRBD1. With V trimmed by 5 bases and J by 5 bases, 11 bases remained unmatched. The CDR3 sequence is 15 residues long. Germline V lookup: CDR1 MDHEN, CDR2 SYDVKM. The CDR3 nucleotides read TGTGCCAGCAGTCCACACAGGGGAAGGTGGACTGAAGCTTTCTTT. It codes for CASSPHRGRWTEAFF.

The V call is TRBV6-4, the J call TRBJ2-2; D possibly uses TRBD1 or TRBD2 (5 bases each). Trimming stripped 0 bases from V and 4 bases from J, with 6 bases between. The CDR3 covers 14 residues. Germline values: CDR1 MRHNA, CDR2 SNTAGT. This chain's CDR3 is CASSDSGTTGELFF. As DNA, the CDR3 is TGTGCCAGCAGTGACTCCGGGACCACCGGGGAGCTGTTTTTT.

Concerning this clone: At one end, the junction sequence differs from germline, possibly due to a read error. The same CDR3 arises from other DNA sequences in this sample as well. The rearrangement links TRBV6-2 or TRBV6-3 to TRBJ1-2; 9 bases are shared with TRBD1. The germline CDR1 and CDR2 sequences are MNHEY and SVGEGT. This CDR3 spans 14 amino acids. CDR3 bases: TGTGCCAGTAGTTACTCGGGACAGGGTCGTGGCTACACCTTC. Its protein is CASSYSGQGRGYTF.

The gene calls are TRBV27 and TRBJ2-2, with unresolved D. The germline gives CDR1 MNHEY, CDR2 SMNVEV (reference sequence). The V end was cut by 4 bases, the J end by 3 bases, with 0 bases between. CDR3 length equals 11 residues. The CDR3 DNA follows: TGTGCCAGCAGTTACACCGGGGAGCTGTTTTTT. It encodes CASSYTGELFF.

This clone came up once. V and J are TRBV27 and TRBJ1-1; 10 positions match TRBD1. This CDR3 has 13 amino acids. J was trimmed by 7 bases and V by 3 bases; bases with no gene match: 2. Germline loops: CDR1 MNHEY, CDR2 SMNVEV (reference sequence). As DNA, the CDR3 is TGTGCCAGCAGTTTGTGGACAGGGGGTGAAGCTTTCTTT. Its translation is CASSLWTGGEAFF.

The rearrangement joins TRBV3-1 (or the pseudogene TRBV3-2) to TRBJ2-7; D may be TRBD1 or TRBD2 (6 bases each). The ends were cut back, 4 bases at V and 4 bases at J, with 8 bases in the middle. The CDR3 is made up of 12 amino acids. Per the germline V gene, CDR1 is LGHDT and CDR2 is YNNKEL (reference sequence). The CDR3 nucleotides are TGTGCCAGCAGCCCGGGGGCTTACGAGCAGTACTTC. It yields the protein CASSPGAYEQYF.